This TCR beta chain was found in a study of control samples from healthy donors and cancer patients. Assay used: immunoSEQ multiplex PCR; TCRdb lists only in-frame clones, some missing. The sample has around 140,000 clones; 80% to 95% are singletons. The V gene lost 0 bases and the J gene lost 4 bases, with 10 bases spanning the gap. In germline, CDR1 is SGHNT, CDR2 YYREEE (reference sequence). This CDR3 is built from 14 residues. Sample: blood. The chain combines TRBV5-4 with TRBJ1-2; no definite D call. The TCR was taken from a man aged 40-49 years in good health. DNA of the CDR3: TGTGCCAGCAGCTTGGCCGGCAGACTCTATGGCTACACCTTC. Translation: CASSLAGRLYGYTF. Full variable domain (rest looked up from reference TRBV5-4 and TRBJ1-2): ETGVTQSPTHLIKTRGQQVTLRCSSQSGHNTVSWYQQALGQGPQFIFQYYREEENGRGNFPPRFSGLQFPNYSSELNVNALELDDSALYLCASSLAGRLYGYTFGSGTRLTVV.